A selection of T cell receptor beta chains follows, all from one sample in a study of T cells in Graves' hyperthyroidism and ophthalmopathy. Using its own MiXCR run on the multiplex PCR reads, TCRdb lists one record per CDR3 protein. The sample lists under 400,000 distinct CDR3 sequences, roughly 15% occurring once. Sequenced material: blood. The receptors shown here come from a woman aged 55 to 70 with Graves' ophthalmopathy. Both conserved end residues are part of each CDR3. A D gene is named only where the DNA matches it firmly. Size is omitted from some rows. Given values are once, few, many or a class for expanded clones.

>many|TRBJ2-5|TRBV7-2|-
CASGSSETQYF
TGTGCCAGCGGCAGTTCGGAGACCCAGTACTTC
>few|TRBJ2-2|TRBV9|TRBD2
CASSVLAGGPDTGELFF
TGTGCCAGCAGCGTTCTAGCGGGAGGGCCGGACACCGGGGAGCTGTTTTTT
>many|TRBJ2-2|TRBV5-1|-
CASSLRARVNTGELFF
TGCGCCAGCAGCTTGAGGGCCAGAGTGAACACCGGGGAGCTGTTTTTT
>few|TRBJ2-3|TRBV10-2|-
CASTTGREPPDTQYF
TGCGCCAGCACGACAGGTCGGGAGCCACCAGATACGCAGTATTTT
>many|TRBJ2-1|TRBV20-1|TRBD2
CSAPGTSGRRDEQFF
TGCAGTGCCCCTGGGACTAGCGGGAGGAGGGATGAGCAGTTCTTC
>-|TRBJ1-6|TRBV19|-
CASSIRGENSPLHF
TGTGCCAGTAGTATAAGGGGGGAGAATTCACCCCTCCACTTT
>many|TRBJ2-3|TRBV27|-
CASSGELVAGPDTQYF
TGTGCCAGCAGTGGGGAACTAGTAGCTGGGCCAGATACGCAGTATTTT
>many|TRBJ2-1|TRBV12-3/TRBV12-4|-
CASRPQGYNEQFF
TGTGCCAGCCGGCCACAAGGTTACAATGAGCAGTTCTTC
>many|TRBJ2-2|TRBV7-9|TRBD1
CASSSPTGSHTGELFF
TGTGCCAGCAGCTCACCGACAGGGTCGCACACCGGGGAGCTGTTTTTT
>many|TRBJ1-5|TRBV7-8|-
CASSRAGRGAQFQPQHF
TGTGCCAGCAGCCGAGCGGGCAGGGGTGCTCAATTTCAGCCCCAGCATTTT
>many|TRBJ1-1|TRBV5-1|-
CASSLEASDTEAFF
TGCGCCAGCAGCTTGGAGGCTTCGGACACTGAAGCTTTCTTT
>-|TRBJ2-3|TRBV20-1|TRBD1
CSARDGQGRSTDTQYF
TGCAGTGCTAGAGATGGACAGGGGAGGAGCACAGATACGCAGTATTTT
>-|TRBJ2-1|TRBV4-1|TRBD2
CASSQKERGSSYNEQFF
TGCGCCAGCAGCCAAAAAGAGCGGGGGAGCTCCTACAATGAGCAGTTCTTC
>many|TRBJ2-1|TRBV28|TRBD2
CASSSGGLAGAGEQFF
TGTGCCAGCAGTTCCGGGGGACTAGCGGGAGCCGGAGAGCAGTTCTTC
>many|TRBJ2-1|TRBV30|TRBD2
CAWSSSGRLNEQFF
TGTGCCTGGAGTTCTAGCGGGAGGTTAAATGAGCAGTTCTTC
>-|TRBJ2-1|TRBV29-1|TRBD2
CSVVTSGTGEQFF
TGCAGCGTCGTCACTAGCGGGACGGGTGAGCAGTTCTTC
>few|TRBJ2-1|TRBV19|TRBD2
CASTRSGTQNNEQFF
TGTGCCAGTACCCGAAGCGGGACCCAAAACAATGAGCAGTTCTTC
>few|TRBJ2-1|TRBV9|TRBD2
CASSGSGRGYNEQFF
TGTGCCAGCAGCGGTAGCGGGAGAGGCTACAATGAGCAGTTCTTC
>many|TRBJ1-4|TRBV28|TRBD1
CASSLWAGGDEKLFF
TGTGCCAGCAGTTTATGGGCAGGGGGCGATGAAAAACTGTTTTTT
>few|TRBJ2-3|TRBV19|-
CASSPAVGRKRADTQYF
TGTGCCAGTAGTCCGGCCGTTGGAAGGAAACGGGCAGATACGCAGTATTTT
>-|TRBJ2-2|TRBV7-2|-
CASSFHGVAGELFF
TGTGCCAGCAGCTTTCATGGGGTCGCCGGGGAGCTGTTTTTT
>-|TRBJ1-2|TRBV2|TRBD1
CASSEEPGGYYGYTF
TGTGCCAGCAGTGAAGAGCCAGGGGGATACTATGGCTACACCTTC
>few|TRBJ1-1|TRBV19|-
CASSALVNTEAFF
TGTGCCAGTAGTGCCCTAGTCAACACTGAAGCTTTCTTT
>many|TRBJ1-1|TRBV30|-
CAWSAQTEAFF
TGTGCCTGGAGTGCACAGACTGAAGCTTTCTTT
>many|TRBJ1-1|TRBV20-1|-
CSARDITRGPFF
TGCAGTGCTAGAGATATCACCAGGGGACCTTTCTTT
>-|TRBJ2-1|TRBV12-3/TRBV12-4|TRBD2
CASSRSGSPWGGYDEQFF
TGTGCCAGCAGTCGTAGCGGGAGCCCGTGGGGGGGCTACGATGAGCAGTTCTTC
>few|TRBJ1-1|TRBV12-3/TRBV12-4|-
CASSSTGGGTEAFF
TGTGCCAGCAGTTCTACAGGCGGTGGGACTGAAGCTTTCTTT
>few|TRBJ2-5|TRBV19|TRBD1
CASRLTGQQETQYF
TGTGCCAGTAGGTTGACAGGGCAACAAGAGACCCAGTACTTC
>-|TRBJ2-5|TRBV29-1|TRBD2
CSLREGETQYF
TGCAGCTTGCGGGAGGGAGAGACCCAGTACTTC
>many|TRBJ2-7|TRBV7-9|TRBD1
CASSRDRGLLGEQYF
TGTGCCAGCAGCCGAGACAGGGGCCTCCTTGGCGAGCAGTACTTC
>many|TRBJ2-5|TRBV12-3/TRBV12-4|TRBD2
CASSRRGLAEETQYF
TGTGCCAGCAGTCGGCGGGGACTAGCGGAAGAGACCCAGTACTTC
>many|TRBJ2-3|TRBV5-1|TRBD1
CASSPRTGRSTDTQYF
TGCGCCAGCAGCCCAAGGACAGGGAGAAGCACAGATACGCAGTATTTT
>-|TRBJ2-3|TRBV6-1|TRBD2
CASSDERENTQYF
TGTGCCAGCAGTGACGAGCGGGAGAACACGCAGTATTTT
>many|TRBJ2-2|TRBV29-1|-
CSVATYLEGGELFF
TGCAGCGTTGCCACGTATTTGGAGGGCGGGGAGCTGTTTTTT
>-|TRBJ2-7|TRBV10-2|-
CASREVRAGSEQYF
TGCGCCAGCAGGGAGGTAAGGGCGGGGTCCGAGCAGTACTTC
>-|TRBJ2-5|TRBV5-1|TRBD2
CTSSESGRETQYF
TGCACCAGCTCCGAAAGCGGGAGAGAGACCCAGTACTTC
>few|TRBJ2-2|TRBV9|-
CASSPSGGQDGELFF
TGTGCCAGCAGCCCCTCGGGAGGACAGGACGGGGAGCTGTTTTTT
>many|TRBJ1-4|TRBV7-9|-
CASSSGVTNEKLFF
TGTGCCAGCAGCTCAGGGGTGACTAATGAAAAACTGTTTTTT
>many|TRBJ2-3|TRBV10-3|-
CAISGTSTDTQYF
TGTGCCATCAGTGGGACTAGCACAGATACGCAGTATTTT
>many|TRBJ2-3|TRBV5-1|TRBD1
CASSSDRGTDTQYF
TGCGCCAGCAGCTCCGACAGGGGCACAGATACGCAGTATTTT